This passage covers 10 T cell receptor beta chains from one sample sequenced in a study of shared clonotypes between healthy human individuals. Assay: immunoSEQ multiplex PCR; the TCRdb copy retains only in-frame clones and omits some. The table lists about 1.5 million clones, 95% to 99% of them singletons. The sample taken for sequencing was naive CD4+ T cells sorted from blood. Subset denoted: CD45RA+ positively selected. These receptors were taken from a man aged 30-40 years in good health.

V is TRBV5-1 and J is TRBJ2-7, with D possibly matching TRBD2 (6 bases). Germline assignment: CDR1 SGHRS and CDR2 YFSETQ. V shed 3 bases and J shed 7 bases, with 20 bases lying between them. The CDR3 runs 15 residues. The CDR3 region has the DNA TGCGCCAGCAGCTCGGAGGGGATTAGGAACCGGGAGCAGTACTTC. Its protein product is CASSSEGIRNREQYF.

V and J are TRBV2 and TRBJ1-4; the match to TRBD1 covers 7 bases. CDR1 and CDR2 from the germline V gene are SNHLY and FYNNEI. This CDR3 region has 15 residues. V trimming: 4 bases; J trimming: 1 base; junction bases outside the gene matches: 3. CDR3 nucleotide sequence: TGTGCCAGCAGTGGGGGACAGAGAACTAATGAAAAACTGTTTTTT. This codes for CASSGGQRTNEKLFF.

The rearrangement joins TRBV5-1 to TRBJ2-7; weak D call: TRBD2 (5 bases). CDR3 length: 15 amino acids. V lost 2 bases and J 0 bases, leaving 12 bases between the germline ends. Germline V lookup: CDR1 SGHRS, CDR2 YFSETQ. The CDR3 here is CASSFGGPSSYEQYF. CDR3 in DNA: TGCGCCAGCAGCTTCGGAGGCCCTAGCTCCTACGAGCAGTACTTC.

This clone was observed once. Distinct nucleotide sequences in the sample also encode this CDR3. This sequence joins TRBV18 and TRBJ2-7, with 11 bases matching TRBD1. The CDR3 sequence is 15 residues long. Germline assignment: CDR1 KGHSH and CDR2 LQKENI. J lost 3 bases, V lost 2 bases, and 3 bases had no gene match. The CDR3 loop reads CASSPTGTGGYEQYF. The CDR3 region has the DNA TGTGCCAGCTCACCAACCGGGACAGGGGGCTACGAGCAGTACTTC.

This clone appeared a single time. The gene calls are TRBV21-1 and TRBJ1-4; no check of the table's D call, TRBD1, against the DNA was made. TRBV21-1 is assigned pseudogene status. The CDR3 has 13 amino acids. As DNA, the CDR3 is TGTGCCAGCAGCCCTCACAGGAATGAAAAACTGTTTTTT. Protein product: CASSPHRNEKLFF.

J is TRBJ1-2 and V is TRBV29-1, with 8 nucleotides matching TRBD1. Looked up from germline, CDR1 is SQVTM and CDR2 is ANQGSEA. The CDR3 extends over 13 amino acids. The trim removed 4 bases at V and 3 bases at J, leaving 4 bases unmatched. The CDR3 loop reads CSVGGQGHYGYTF. Here the CDR3 DNA reads TGCAGCGTTGGAGGACAGGGCCACTATGGCTACACCTTC. Filled out from reference TRBV29-1 and TRBJ1-2, the complete variable domain reads SAVISQKPSRDICQRGTSLTIQCQVDSQVTMMFWYRQQPGQSLTLIATANQGSEATYESGFVIDKFPISRPNLTFSTLTVSNMSPEDSSIYLCSVGGQGHYGYTFGSGTRLTVV.

This clone appeared a single time. This chain joins TRBV18 and TRBJ1-4, with D possibly matching TRBD1 (5 bases). This CDR3 region has 14 residues. Germline lookup yields CDR1 KGHSH and CDR2 LQKENI. The V end was cut by 3 bases, the J end by 7 bases, with 12 bases between. The CDR3 loop is CASSPRVGSEKLFF. CDR3 sequence (DNA): TGTGCCAGCTCACCCAGGGTCGGCAGTGAAAAACTGTTTTTT.

The chain has TRBV7-8 and TRBJ2-7; 8 bases align to TRBD1. V shed 3 bases and J 3 bases; nucleotides not matched to a gene: 10. The V gene's germline CDR1 is SGHVS and CDR2 FQNEAQ. The CDR3 sequence is 16 residues long. The CDR3 sequence is CASSFLRGLGSYEQYF. CDR3 nucleotides: TGTGCCAGCAGCTTCCTCAGGGGGCTGGGTAGCTACGAGCAGTACTTC.

The chain recombines TRBV5-4 with TRBJ1-1; D unresolved. V was cut by 6 bases and J by 5 bases, with 8 bases left in between. This CDR3 is built from 11 residues. Germline V lookup: CDR1 SGHNT, CDR2 YYREEE (reference sequence). CDR3 sequence reads: CASTRGTEAFF. CDR3 coding DNA: TGTGCCAGCACACGGGGAACTGAAGCTTTCTTT.

V and J are TRBV7-6 and TRBJ2-3; perhaps TRBD2 as D (5 bases). CDR1 is SGHVS and CDR2 is FNYEAQ in the germline V gene. V lost 5 bases to trimming and J lost 5 bases, with 26 bases between them. This CDR3 contains 18 residues. The CDR3 sequence is CASSGVEVVVGVGDTQYF. DNA for the CDR3: TGTGCCAGCAGCGGCGTCGAGGTTGTTGTGGGAGTGGGAGATACGCAGTATTTT.